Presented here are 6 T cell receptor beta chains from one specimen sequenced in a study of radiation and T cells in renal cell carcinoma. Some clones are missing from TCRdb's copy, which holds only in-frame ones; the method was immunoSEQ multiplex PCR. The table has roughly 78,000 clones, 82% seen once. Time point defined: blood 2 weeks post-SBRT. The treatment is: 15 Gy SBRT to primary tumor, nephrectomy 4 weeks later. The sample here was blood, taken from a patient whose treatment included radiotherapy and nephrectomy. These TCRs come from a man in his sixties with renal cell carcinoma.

CDR3 sequence (DNA): TGTGCCAGCAGCTTAGATCTAACAGATACGCAGTATTTT. Protein: CASSLDLTDTQYF. The chain joins TRBV11-3 to TRBJ2-3, with unresolved D. This CDR3 comprises 13 residues. The germline gives CDR1 SGHNT, CDR2 YENEEA. V lost 0 bases, J lost 3 bases, and 4 bases lay in between.

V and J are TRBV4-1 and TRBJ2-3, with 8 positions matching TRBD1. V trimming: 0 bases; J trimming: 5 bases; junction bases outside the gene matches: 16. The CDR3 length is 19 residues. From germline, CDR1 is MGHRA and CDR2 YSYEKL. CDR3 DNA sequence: TGCGCCAGCAGCCAAGATCCCACCCGGAGGTGGACAGGGAGAGATACGCAGTATTTT. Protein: CASSQDPTRRWTGRDTQYF.

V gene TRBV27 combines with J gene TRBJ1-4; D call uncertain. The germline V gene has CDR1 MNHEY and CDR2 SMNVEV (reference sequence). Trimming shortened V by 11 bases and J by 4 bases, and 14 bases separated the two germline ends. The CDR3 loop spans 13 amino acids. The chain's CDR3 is CAAKSRFNEKLFF. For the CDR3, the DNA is TGTGCCGCGAAAAGCAGATTTAATGAAAAACTGTTTTTT.

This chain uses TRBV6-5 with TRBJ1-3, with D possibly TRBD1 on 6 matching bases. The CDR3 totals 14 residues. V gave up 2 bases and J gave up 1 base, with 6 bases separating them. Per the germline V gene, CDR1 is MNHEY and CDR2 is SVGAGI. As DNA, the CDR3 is TGTGCCAGCAGTTACCAGGGGTCTGGAAACACCATATATTTT. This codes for CASSYQGSGNTIYF.

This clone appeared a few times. The CDR3 nucleotides read TGTGCCAGCAGTACAGGGATCAATCAGCCCCAGCATTTT. Its protein is CASSTGINQPQHF. The chain is built from TRBV27 and TRBJ1-5; D possibly corresponds to TRBD1 (6 bases). The germline CDR1 and CDR2 sequences are MNHEY and SMNVEV (reference sequence). V lost 5 bases to trimming and J lost 3 bases, with 8 bases between them. The CDR3 sequence is 13 residues long.

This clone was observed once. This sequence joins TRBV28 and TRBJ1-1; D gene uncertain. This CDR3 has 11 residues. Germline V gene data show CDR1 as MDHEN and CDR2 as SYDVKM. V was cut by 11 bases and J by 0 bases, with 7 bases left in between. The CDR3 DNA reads TGTGCCGCATCTCTGAACACTGAAGCTTTCTTT. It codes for CAASLNTEAFF.